This TCR beta chain comes out of a study of CD8+CD57+ T cells in acquired aplastic anemia. Turning to the study itself: Sorted CD4+ and CD8+ cell DNA averaged 3.2 ug.

Profiles of TCR beta VDJ and CDR3 were generated from a genomic DNA template. TCRdb processed the reads anew with MiXCR; each CDR3 protein has one entry. Counted here are a few hundred thousand distinct CDR3 sequences, roughly a third occurring once; the ten biggest clones make up around 0.82%. This clonotype was seen a few times. Antigen: not known. The junction departs from the called germline gene at one end, perhaps through a read error. The germline CDR1 and CDR2 sequences are ENHRY and SYGVKD. CDR3 length equals 13 residues. The authors sequenced patients whose flow cytometry had shown CD8+CD57+ cell expansion. The study, taken as a whole, reports: Patients did not significantly differ from controls in CD8+ Simpson's diversity. Found in both controls and patients were around 29 CD8+ CDR3 sequences.

The clonotype comes from a human donor with aplastic anemia. What was sequenced was sorted CD4+, CD8+, or CD8+CD57+ T cells (not recorded which) from PBMCs. The chain combines TRBV10-3 with TRBJ1-2, with D maybe TRBD1 (6 bases). This chain's CDR3 is CASSYPGAGGYTF. The DNA of the CDR3 is TGTGCCAGCAGTTACCCGGGGGCAGGAGGCTACACCTTC.